The present entry profiles one T cell receptor beta chain with its context. This clone has only a few counts. Its antigen specificity is not known. No clone much larger than this one lies a single base away; base qualities are absent. The data stem from a study of vaccination effects on CD4 cells after COVID-19 (dated by TCRdb to 2022 to 2024). For the wider study: In the ViraFEST assay, PBMC were stimulated with viral peptide pools, and TCR sequencing was then used to find antigen-specific CD4+ T cell clonotypes based on their expansion. Each participant received two doses of an mRNA SARS-CoV-2 vaccine, either BNT162b2 or mRNA-1273. Some 2 million PBMC per well were cultured in IMDM with about 4.6% human AB serum, around 9.1 IU/ml IL-2 and gentamicin, plus 10 ug/ml peptides. SARS-CoV-2 spike-specific CD4+ TCR repertoires were compared before and after mRNA vaccination in COVID-19 convalescent patients and in infection-naive vaccine recipients. A total of 10 COVID-19 convalescent patients and a handful of SARS-CoV-2-naive healthy vaccine recipients were included in the full study. Cultures from other donors in the study were sequenced with the Oncomine TCR Beta short-read assay on an Illumina iSeq 100. Summary of the overall study and its limitations: The study was limited by a small number of convalescent patients, and early post-infection timepoints were lacking. Among healthy vaccine recipients, nearly all vaccine-induced clones were SARS-CoV-2 mono-reactive, and just 1 of 255 was cross-reactive with common cold coronaviruses. Both infection-induced and vaccine-induced clones contracted markedly at late post-vaccination timepoints, which is consistent with waning T cell responses.

Trimming removed 4 bases from V and 5 bases from J; the gene matches leave 1 base unexplained. The CDR3 starts with the cysteine, ends with the phenylalanine, and has 13 residues. The kept DNA is CDR3 alone, 39 bases in frame from the first base. From a lookup of the germline V gene, CDR1 and CDR2 are SGHTA and FQGNSA. After less than eleven days of culture, CD4+ T cells were isolated with the EasySep CD4+ T cell isolation kit. None of the healthy vaccine recipients had a prior SARS-CoV-2 infection, which was confirmed by nucleocapsid antibody tests that came back negative both before and after vaccination. Half of the culture medium was replaced with fresh IL-2-containing medium on days 3 and 7. Each peptide stimulation condition was cultured in triplicate wells unless otherwise noted. Using Ficoll-Paque Plus gradient centrifugation, PBMC were separated from whole blood and then either used fresh or cryopreserved at -140C. Genomic DNA was extracted from cultured CD4+ T cells with the QIAamp micro DNA kit.

The library was obtained by the immunoSEQ multiplex PCR assay. TCR beta CDR3 sequencing was performed on DNA from the cultured, isolated CD4+ T cells. The authors' pipeline ran thus. Non-productive TCR sequences were discarded, and reads were trimmed to the CDR3 region, with only CDR3s of 7 or more amino acids retained. The MANAFEST web app was used to identify antigen-specific clonotypes by comparing expansion in peptide wells with expansion in reference cultures. For clones to be considered positive, expansion at FDR<0.05 versus reference and all other wells, an odds ratio above 5, and a frequency above 0.1% in two replicate wells were required. A clonotype was called cross-reactive if it was significantly expanded both in SARS-CoV-2 spike wells and in at least one common cold coronavirus spike condition. CDR3 similarity was assessed by Levenshtein distance with the stringdist R package, and unrooted trees were built with ape in R 3.6.1. This immuneACCESS table, as held by TCRdb, lists in-frame sequences with V and J called but not all clones. Of the missing ones, under half trace to an unresolved V gene in checked studies; the others have no known cause. D and trimming were read from the DNA, whereas the V and J calls and clone size are those reported in that table. The sample table shows tens of thousands of clones, and about 73% are seen once. Jointly, the top ten make up approximately 9.9% of the sample.

This chain joins TRBV7-2 to TRBJ1-2, and 10 junctional nucleotides match TRBD1. This TCR was sampled from a human donor who received a COVID-19 vaccine. The sample in question was CD4+ T cells from PBMCs cultured without peptide, obtained before COVID-19 vaccination. The nucleotide sequence is given as TGTGCCAGCAGCTGGACAGGGGGGTATGGCTACACCTTC. This is translated as CASSWTGGYGYTF.